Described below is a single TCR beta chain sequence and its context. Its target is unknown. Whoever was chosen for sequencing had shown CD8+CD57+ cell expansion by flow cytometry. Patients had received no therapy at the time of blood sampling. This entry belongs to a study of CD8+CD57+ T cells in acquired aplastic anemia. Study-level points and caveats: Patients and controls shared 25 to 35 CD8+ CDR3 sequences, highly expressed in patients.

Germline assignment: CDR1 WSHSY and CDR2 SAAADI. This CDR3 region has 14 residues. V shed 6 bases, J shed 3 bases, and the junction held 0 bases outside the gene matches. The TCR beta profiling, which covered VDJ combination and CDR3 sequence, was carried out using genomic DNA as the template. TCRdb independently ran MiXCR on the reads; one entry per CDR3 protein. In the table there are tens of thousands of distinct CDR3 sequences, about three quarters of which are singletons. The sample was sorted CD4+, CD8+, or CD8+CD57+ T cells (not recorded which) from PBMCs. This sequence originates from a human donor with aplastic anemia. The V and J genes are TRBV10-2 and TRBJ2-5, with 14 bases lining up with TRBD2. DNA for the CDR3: TGCGCCAGCAGGGGACTAGCGGGGGAAGAGACCCAGTACTTC. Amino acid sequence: CASRGLAGEETQYF.